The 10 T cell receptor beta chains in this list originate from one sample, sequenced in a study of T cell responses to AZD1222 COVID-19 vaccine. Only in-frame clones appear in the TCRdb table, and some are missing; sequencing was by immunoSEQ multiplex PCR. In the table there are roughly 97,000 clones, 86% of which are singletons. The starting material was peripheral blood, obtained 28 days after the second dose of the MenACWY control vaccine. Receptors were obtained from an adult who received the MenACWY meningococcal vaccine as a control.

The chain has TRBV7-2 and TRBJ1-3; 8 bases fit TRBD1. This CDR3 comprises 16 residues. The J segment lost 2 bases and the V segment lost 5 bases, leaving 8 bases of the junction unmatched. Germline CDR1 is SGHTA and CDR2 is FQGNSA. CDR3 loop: CASSLGQGRAGNTIYF. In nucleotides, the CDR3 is TGTGCCAGCAGCCTAGGACAGGGTAGGGCTGGAAACACCATATATTTT.

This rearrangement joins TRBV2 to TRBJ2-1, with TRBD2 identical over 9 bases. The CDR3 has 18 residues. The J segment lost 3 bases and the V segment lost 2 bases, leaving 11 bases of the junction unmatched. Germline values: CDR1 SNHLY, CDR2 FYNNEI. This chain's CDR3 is CASSESSLAGKYYNEQFF. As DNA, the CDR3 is TGTGCCAGCAGTGAATCGAGCCTAGCGGGGAAATACTACAATGAGCAGTTCTTC.

This chain's CDR3 is CASSIRLAGGHEQFF. DNA of the CDR3: TGTGCCAGCAGTATTAGACTAGCGGGGGGCCATGAGCAGTTCTTC. The V and J genes are TRBV27 and TRBJ2-1; 13 bases fit TRBD2. Trimming removed 5 bases from V and 8 bases from J; junction bases left unmatched: 6. This CDR3 contains 15 residues. Germline V gene data show CDR1 as MNHEY and CDR2 as SMNVEV (reference sequence).

In nucleotides, the CDR3 is TGTGCCACCGAAAGATCTGGGGCCAACGTCCTGACTTTC. This sequence encodes CATERSGANVLTF. The chain couples TRBV15 to TRBJ2-6; no clear D gene. V was shortened by 8 bases and J by 1 base, with 6 bases between the two germline ends. Germline lookup yields CDR1 LNHNV and CDR2 YYDKDF (reference sequence). This CDR3 comprises 13 residues.

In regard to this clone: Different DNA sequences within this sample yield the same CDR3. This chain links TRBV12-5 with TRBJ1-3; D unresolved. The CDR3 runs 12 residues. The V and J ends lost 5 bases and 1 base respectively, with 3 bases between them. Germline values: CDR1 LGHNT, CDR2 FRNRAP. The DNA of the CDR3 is TGTGCTAGTGGTGGGTCTGGAAACACCATATATTTT. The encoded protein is CASGGSGNTIYF.

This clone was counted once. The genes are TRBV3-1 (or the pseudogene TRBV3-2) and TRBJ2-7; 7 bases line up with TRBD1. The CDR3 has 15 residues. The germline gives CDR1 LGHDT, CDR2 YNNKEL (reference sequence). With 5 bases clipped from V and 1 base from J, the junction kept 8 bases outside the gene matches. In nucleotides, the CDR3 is TGTGCCAGCAGCTCCCTTCCGACAGGGTCCTACGAGCAGTACTTC. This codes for CASSSLPTGSYEQYF.

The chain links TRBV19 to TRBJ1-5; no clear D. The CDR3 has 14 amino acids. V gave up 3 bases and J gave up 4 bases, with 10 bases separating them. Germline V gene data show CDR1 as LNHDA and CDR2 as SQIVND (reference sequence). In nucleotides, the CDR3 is TGTGCCAGTAGTATTACTCGGGGTAATCAGCCCCAGCATTTT. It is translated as CASSITRGNQPQHF.

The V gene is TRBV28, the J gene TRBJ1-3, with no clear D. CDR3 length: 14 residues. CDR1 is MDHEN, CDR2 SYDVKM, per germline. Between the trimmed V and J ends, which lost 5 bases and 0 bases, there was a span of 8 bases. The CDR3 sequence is CASSATYSGNTIYF. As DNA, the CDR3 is TGTGCCAGCAGTGCCACCTACTCTGGAAACACCATATATTTT.

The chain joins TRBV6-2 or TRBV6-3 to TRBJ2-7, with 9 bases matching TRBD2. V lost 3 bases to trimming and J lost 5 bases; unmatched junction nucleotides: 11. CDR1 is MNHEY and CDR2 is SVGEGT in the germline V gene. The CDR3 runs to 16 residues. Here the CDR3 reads CASSYYGGTSRNEQYF. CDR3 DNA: TGTGCCAGCAGTTATTACGGGGGGACTAGCCGGAACGAGCAGTACTTC.

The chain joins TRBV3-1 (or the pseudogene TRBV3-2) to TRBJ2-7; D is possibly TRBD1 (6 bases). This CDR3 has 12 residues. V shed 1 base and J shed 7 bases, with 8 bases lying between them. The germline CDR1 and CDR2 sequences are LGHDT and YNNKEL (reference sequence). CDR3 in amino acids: CASSQGQGEQYF. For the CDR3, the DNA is TGTGCCAGCAGCCAAGGTCAGGGGGAGCAGTACTTC.